This note documents a single T cell receptor beta chain sequence. This clonotype was observed many times. Which antigen it targets is not known. Base quality data are lacking; no much larger clone is found one base away. This sample stems from a study of blood T cells in healthy people across ages (dated by TCRdb to between 2014 and 2017). About the study as a whole: Template switching captured roughly one uniquely barcoded TCR beta cDNA molecule per two T cells in model experiments. Two additional independent replicas of 1 million unique cDNA reads from the same blood draw were analyzed for two donors (one aged 18 to 29 and one aged 80 or older). To avoid experimental bias, donors of different ages were randomly spread across the sequencing lanes. The donors were divided into four age groups: young (average approximately 17 years), middle-aged (about 41), aged (roughly 60) and long-lived (82). Age-related changes in TCR beta repertoire diversity were measured in the study by deep sequencing normalized with unique cDNA molecular identifiers.

Looking up the germline V gene yields CDR1 SQVTM and CDR2 ANQGSEA. The CDR3 runs 11 residues from the cysteine to the phenylalanine. CDR3 DNA is the only sequence kept; it has 33 bases, read in frame from the first base. V is reduced by 2 bases and J by 1 base, leaving a spacing of 1 base between them. The donors were roughly 40 Caucasian individuals from Russia, aged 6 to 90 years, who were systemically healthy. Roughly 9.5 milliliters of peripheral blood were drawn from each donor into EDTA-treated Vacutainer tubes. PBMCs were isolated by Ficoll-Paque density-gradient centrifugation, with at least 6 million obtained per sample. Total RNA was extracted from PBMCs with Trizol reagent, with at least 6 micrograms obtained per sample. The percentages of naive CD45RAhigh/CD27high T cells were determined by flow cytometry on a PBMC aliquot from every donor. The paper as a whole reports these results and caveats: Observed TCR beta diversity per million T cells fell roughly linearly with age, and a significant reduction was already apparent by age approximately 41. The long-lived group showed more naive CD4+ T cells, fewer expanded clones and increased TCR diversity than the aged group, suggesting age selection. Donor CMV infection status was unknown, potentially confounding age-related changes in expanded clonotypes. Estimates of total diversity based on one million sequenced T cells were regarded as lower bounds and as underestimates. Observed TCR beta diversity correlated strongly with the percentage of naive T cells measured by flow cytometry. Conclusive comparison of naive and antigen-experienced compartments was prevented by the profiling of bulk unsorted PBMCs.

Receptor libraries were prepared by 5' RACE. Sequencing used an Illumina HiSeq 2500. A second PCR of about 6 to 11 cycles was performed with a sample-barcoded 5' primer and a J-beta primer mix. A template-switch 5' adaptor carrying 12 random nucleotides introduced a unique molecular identifier onto each TCR beta cDNA molecule. At least 3 million CDR3-containing paired-end reads were obtained from each sample. First-strand cDNA synthesis was performed from all RNA using the Mint cDNA synthesis kit, with priming by a TRBC-specific oligonucleotide. After uracil-DNA glycosylase treatment, a first 18-cycle PCR used universal primers M1SS and BC2_uni_R on all cDNA. The study's processing was this. For normalization, 1 million high-quality reads were randomly selected from each sample, with every read carrying a distinct molecular identifier. Instead of being binned into consensus sequences, reads with shared molecular identifiers were discarded. MiTCR, run with a Q25 quality threshold and the strictest error-elimination algorithm, handled CDR3 identification, clonotype clustering and error correction. A nonparametric unseen species model with Euler transformation was used to estimate a lower bound on total TCR beta diversity. The raw public data were reprocessed by TCRdb itself: fastp quality trimming at Q25, MiXCR clonotype calling, in-frame beta chains only. Entries are consolidated by CDR3 protein sequence, retaining the most common genes and DNA. The V and J calls reflect TCRdb's pipeline rather than the authors' work. This sample has around 500,000 distinct CDR3 sequences in its table, and around 48% of those were observed once. The leading ten clones occupy around 24% of the sample.

The TCR sequence derives from an older man in good health. The sequenced sample consisted of blood. The rearranged segments are TRBV29-1 and TRBJ2-3, with the D gene not clear enough to name. The CDR3 corresponds to CSVERTDTQYF. The DNA sequence is TGCAGCGTTGAACGCACAGATACGCAGTATTTT.